Below are 10 T cell receptor beta chains sequenced from a single sample in a study of blood T cell repertoires in COVID-19. The repertoire was sequenced with immunoSEQ multiplex PCR; TCRdb's copy has only in-frame clones and lacks some. The sample lists a few hundred thousand clones, around 85% occurring once. Material for sequencing was PBMCs or T cells enriched from blood (not recorded which). The origin of the receptors is a woman aged 40 to 50 with acute COVID-19.

CDR3 in amino acids: CASSDGGSGREQFF. Written as DNA, the CDR3 is TGCGCCAGCAGTGATGGCGGGAGCGGGCGAGAGCAGTTCTTC. J is TRBJ2-1 and V is TRBV10-1; 7 positions match TRBD2. The germline V gene encodes CDR1 WNHNN and CDR2 SYGVQD (reference sequence). CDR3 length equals 14 residues. After removal of 3 bases from V and 10 bases from J, the junction contained 9 bases not matched to a gene.

The rearrangement uses TRBV7-2 and TRBJ2-3; 9 bases are a match to TRBD2. Germline CDR1 SGHTA, CDR2 FQGNSA. Trimming took 5 bases from V and 2 from J; bases not matched to a gene: 5. This CDR3 spans 15 amino acids. The CDR3 DNA follows: TGTGCCAGCAGCCTAGGACTAGCGCACACAGATACGCAGTATTTT. Translated: CASSLGLAHTDTQYF. The full variable domain, rest sourced from reference TRBV7-2 and TRBJ2-3, is GAGVSQSPSNKVTEKGKDVELRCDPISGHTALYWYRQSLGQGLEFLIYFQGNSAPDKSGLPSDRFSAERTGGSVSTLTIQRTQQEDSAVYLCASSLGLAHTDTQYFGPGTRLTVL.

The chain links TRBV5-6 to TRBJ1-2; TRBD1 matches at 8 bases. Per the germline V gene, CDR1 is SGHDT and CDR2 is YYEEEE. J gave up 4 bases and V 3 bases, and 8 bases lay outside the gene matches. The CDR3 consists of 15 residues. CDR3: CASSYGQGSTYGYTF. The DNA for the CDR3 is TGTGCCAGCAGCTATGGACAGGGATCGACCTATGGCTACACCTTC.

The V and J genes are TRBV7-6 and TRBJ2-3; 8 bases align to TRBD1. Germline CDR1 is SGHVS and CDR2 is FNYEAQ. Trimming at V came to 2 bases and at J to 2 bases, leaving 15 bases not matched to a gene. The CDR3 sequence is 19 residues long. The CDR3 loop is CASSLSHGGRGQVTDTQYF. The CDR3 coding sequence is TGTGCCAGCAGCTTAAGTCACGGTGGCAGGGGGCAAGTCACAGATACGCAGTATTTT.

The chain has TRBV7-2 and TRBJ2-3; unclear D gene. The CDR3 extends over 16 amino acids. The germline V gene has CDR1 SGHTA and CDR2 FQGNSA. The ends were cut back, 8 bases at V and 6 bases at J, with 24 bases in the middle. The CDR3 DNA sequence: TGTGCCAGCGGCCTTAGCTTAGGTTCATACGGGGATACGCAGTATTTT. Amino acids: CASGLSLGSYGDTQYF.

This clone was seen only once. V is TRBV7-3 and J is TRBJ1-3; 9 bases are a match to TRBD1. V dropped 5 bases and J dropped 0; count of bases not matched to a gene: 5. The CDR3 has 16 residues. The germline CDR1 and CDR2 sequences are SGHTA and FQGTGA. The CDR3 nucleotides are TGTGCCAGCAGCCCCACGACAGGGGGCTCTGGAAACACCATATATTTT. This translates into CASSPTTGGSGNTIYF.

This chain uses TRBV6-2 or TRBV6-3 with TRBJ2-5, with a weak D call TRBD2 (7 bases). Germline V gene lookup returns CDR1 MNHEY and CDR2 SVGEGT. This CDR3 region has 14 residues. V dropped 6 bases and J dropped 2 bases, with 13 bases sitting between them. The CDR3 coding sequence is TGTGCCAGCAGCCGCGGGGGCCCACAAGAGACCCAGTACTTC. Translated: CASSRGGPQETQYF.

Concerning this clone itself: Distinct nucleotide sequences in the sample also encode this CDR3. V usage is TRBV6-5 and J usage is TRBJ2-5; D might be TRBD1 (6 bases). Between the trimmed V and J ends, which lost 6 bases and 4 bases, there was a span of 9 bases. From germline, CDR1 is MNHEY and CDR2 SVGAGI. The CDR3 runs to 12 residues. The chain's CDR3 is CASRQGRETQYF. CDR3 coding DNA: TGTGCCAGCAGACAGGGTCGAGAGACCCAGTACTTC.

The chain couples TRBV28 to TRBJ1-1, with unresolved D. The V gene's germline CDR1 is MDHEN and CDR2 SYDVKM. Trimming cost V 2 bases and J 3 bases, with 7 bases left between them. CDR3 length equals 13 residues. CDR3: CASSLGGDTEAFF. DNA for the CDR3: TGTGCCAGCAGTTTAGGCGGGGACACTGAAGCTTTCTTT.

This rearrangement joins TRBV19 to TRBJ1-6; D gene ambiguous. Germline CDR1 is LNHDA and CDR2 is SQIVND (reference sequence). Trimming left V 6 bases short and J 5 bases short, with 8 bases between. This CDR3 comprises 13 residues. This chain's CDR3 is CASSSQDNSPLHF. CDR3 bases: TGTGCCAGTAGCAGCCAGGATAATTCACCCCTCCACTTT.